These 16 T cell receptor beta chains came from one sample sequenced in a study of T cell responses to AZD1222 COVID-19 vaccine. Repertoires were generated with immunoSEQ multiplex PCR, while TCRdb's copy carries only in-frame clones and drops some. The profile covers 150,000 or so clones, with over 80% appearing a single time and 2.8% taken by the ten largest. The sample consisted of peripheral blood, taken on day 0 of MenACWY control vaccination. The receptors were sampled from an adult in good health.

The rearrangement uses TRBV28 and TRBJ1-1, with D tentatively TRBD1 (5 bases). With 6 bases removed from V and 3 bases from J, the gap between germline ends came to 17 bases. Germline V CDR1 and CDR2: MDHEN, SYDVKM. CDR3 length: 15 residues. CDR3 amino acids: CASREGFGAYTEAFF. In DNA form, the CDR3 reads TGTGCCAGCAGAGAGGGATTCGGGGCGTACACTGAAGCTTTCTTT.

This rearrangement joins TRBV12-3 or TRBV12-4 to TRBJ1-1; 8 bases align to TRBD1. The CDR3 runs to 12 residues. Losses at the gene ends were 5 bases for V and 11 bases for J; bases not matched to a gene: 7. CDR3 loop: CASSRTGRWAFF. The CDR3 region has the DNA TGTGCCAGCAGTCGGACAGGGAGATGGGCTTTCTTT.

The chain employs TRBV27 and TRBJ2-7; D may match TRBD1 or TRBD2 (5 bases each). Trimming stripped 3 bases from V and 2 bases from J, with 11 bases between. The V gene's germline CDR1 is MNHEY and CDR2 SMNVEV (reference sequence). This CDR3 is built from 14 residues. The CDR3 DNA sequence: TGTGCCAGCAGTTTCCGGGACGGTCCCTACGAGCAGTACTTC. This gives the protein CASSFRDGPYEQYF.

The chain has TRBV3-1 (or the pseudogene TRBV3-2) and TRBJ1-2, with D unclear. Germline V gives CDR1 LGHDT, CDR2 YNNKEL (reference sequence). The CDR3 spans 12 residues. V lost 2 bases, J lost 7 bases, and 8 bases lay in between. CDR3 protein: CASSQRRRGYTF. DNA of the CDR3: TGTGCCAGCAGCCAACGTAGGCGTGGCTACACCTTC.

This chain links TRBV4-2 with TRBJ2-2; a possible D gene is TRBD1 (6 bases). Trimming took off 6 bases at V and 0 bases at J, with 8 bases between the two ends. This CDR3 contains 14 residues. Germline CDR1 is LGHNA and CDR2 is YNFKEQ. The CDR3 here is CASRQGANTGELFF. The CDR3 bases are TGTGCCAGCAGACAGGGCGCGAACACCGGGGAGCTGTTTTTT.

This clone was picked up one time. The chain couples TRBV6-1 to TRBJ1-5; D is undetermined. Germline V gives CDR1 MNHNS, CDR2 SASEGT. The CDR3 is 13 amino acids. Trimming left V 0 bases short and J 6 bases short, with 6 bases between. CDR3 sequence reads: CASSEAEVQPQHF. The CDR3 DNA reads TGTGCCAGCAGTGAAGCTGAGGTTCAGCCCCAGCATTTT.

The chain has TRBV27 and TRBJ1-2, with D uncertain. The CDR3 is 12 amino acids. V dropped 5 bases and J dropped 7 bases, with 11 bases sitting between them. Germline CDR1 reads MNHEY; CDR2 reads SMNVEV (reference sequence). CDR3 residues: CASSTGLGGYTF. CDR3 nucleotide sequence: TGTGCCAGCAGTACCGGGTTGGGTGGCTACACCTTC.

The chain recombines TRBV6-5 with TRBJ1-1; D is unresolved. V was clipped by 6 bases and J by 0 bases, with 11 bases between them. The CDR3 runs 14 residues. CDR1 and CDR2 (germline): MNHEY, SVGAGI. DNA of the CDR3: TGTGCCAGCAGCCCAAGATTACTGAACACTGAAGCTTTCTTT. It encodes CASSPRLLNTEAFF.

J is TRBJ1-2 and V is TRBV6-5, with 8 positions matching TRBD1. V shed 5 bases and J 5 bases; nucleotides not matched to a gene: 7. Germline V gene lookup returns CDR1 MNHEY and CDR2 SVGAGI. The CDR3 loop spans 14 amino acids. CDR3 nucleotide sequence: TGTGCCAGCAGTCGTCGACAGGGGATTTATGGCTACACCTTC. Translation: CASSRRQGIYGYTF.

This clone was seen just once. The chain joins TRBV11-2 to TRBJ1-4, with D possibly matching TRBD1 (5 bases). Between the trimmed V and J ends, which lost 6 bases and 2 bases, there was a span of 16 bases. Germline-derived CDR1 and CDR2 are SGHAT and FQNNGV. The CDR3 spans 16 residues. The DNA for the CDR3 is TGTGCCAGCAGGGGGGGTCGTGGGGCGACTAATGAAAAACTGTTTTTT. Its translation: CASRGGRGATNEKLFF.

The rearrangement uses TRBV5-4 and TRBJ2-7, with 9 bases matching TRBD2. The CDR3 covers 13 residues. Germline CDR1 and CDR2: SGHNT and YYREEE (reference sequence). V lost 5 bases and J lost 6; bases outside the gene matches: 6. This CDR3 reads CASSFSGSLEQYF. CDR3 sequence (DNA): TGTGCCAGCAGTTTTAGCGGGAGCCTCGAGCAGTACTTC.

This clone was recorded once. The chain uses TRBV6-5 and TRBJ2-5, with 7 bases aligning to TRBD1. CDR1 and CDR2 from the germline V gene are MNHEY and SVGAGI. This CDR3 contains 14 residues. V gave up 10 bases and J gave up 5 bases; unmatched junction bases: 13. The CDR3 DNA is TGTGCCACCACCACGACAGGGCCGCCGGAGACCCAGTACTTC. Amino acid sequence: CATTTTGPPETQYF.

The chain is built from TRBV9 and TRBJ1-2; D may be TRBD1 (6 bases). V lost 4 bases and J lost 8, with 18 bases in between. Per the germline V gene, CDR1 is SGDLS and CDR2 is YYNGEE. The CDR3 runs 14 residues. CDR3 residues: CASSTRQDGGGYTF. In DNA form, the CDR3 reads TGTGCCAGCAGCACCCGACAGGACGGTGGAGGCTACACCTTC.

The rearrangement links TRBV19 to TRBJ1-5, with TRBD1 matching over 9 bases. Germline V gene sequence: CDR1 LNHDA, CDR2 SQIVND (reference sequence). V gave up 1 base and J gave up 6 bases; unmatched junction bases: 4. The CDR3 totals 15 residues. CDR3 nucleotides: TGTGCCAGTAGTATAGGGGACAGGGTCGGTCAGCCCCAGCATTTT. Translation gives CASSIGDRVGQPQHF.

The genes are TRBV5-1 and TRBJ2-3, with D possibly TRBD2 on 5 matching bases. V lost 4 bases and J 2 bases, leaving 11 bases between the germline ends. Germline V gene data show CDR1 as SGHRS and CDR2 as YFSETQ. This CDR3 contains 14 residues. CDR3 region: CASSKGEPTDTQYF. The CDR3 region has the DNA TGCGCCAGCAGCAAGGGAGAACCCACAGATACGCAGTATTTT.

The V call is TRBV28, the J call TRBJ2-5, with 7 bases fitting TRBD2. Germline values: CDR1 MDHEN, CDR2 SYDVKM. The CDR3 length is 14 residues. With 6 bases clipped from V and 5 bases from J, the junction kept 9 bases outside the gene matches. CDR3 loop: CASSQAGVTETQYF. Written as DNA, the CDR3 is TGTGCCAGCAGCCAGGCGGGGGTGACGGAGACCCAGTACTTC.